This T cell receptor (beta chain) was obtained from a study of neurological immune-mediated disorders. Background on the study: Within the group of around 35 multiple sclerosis patients, roughly 30 were relapsing-remitting, while 3 were secondary progressive.

The CDR3 has 15 residues. V lost 4 bases and J lost 1; bases outside the gene matches: 4. The germline V gene has CDR1 SGHDT and CDR2 YYEEEE. TCRdb reprocessed the 5' RACE reads with MiXCR, giving one entry per CDR3 protein. Of about 62,000 distinct CDR3 sequences in the sample, about 3.7% are singletons; the top ten hold roughly 2.2%. Sequencing input: PBMCs. V is TRBV5-6 and J is TRBJ2-1, with TRBD1 matching 8 bases. This receptor was obtained from a woman between 45 and 60 years old with multiple sclerosis. CDR3 DNA sequence: TGTGCCAGCAGCCGGGGACAGGTTTCCTACAATGAGCAGTTCTTC. As protein: CASSRGQVSYNEQFF.